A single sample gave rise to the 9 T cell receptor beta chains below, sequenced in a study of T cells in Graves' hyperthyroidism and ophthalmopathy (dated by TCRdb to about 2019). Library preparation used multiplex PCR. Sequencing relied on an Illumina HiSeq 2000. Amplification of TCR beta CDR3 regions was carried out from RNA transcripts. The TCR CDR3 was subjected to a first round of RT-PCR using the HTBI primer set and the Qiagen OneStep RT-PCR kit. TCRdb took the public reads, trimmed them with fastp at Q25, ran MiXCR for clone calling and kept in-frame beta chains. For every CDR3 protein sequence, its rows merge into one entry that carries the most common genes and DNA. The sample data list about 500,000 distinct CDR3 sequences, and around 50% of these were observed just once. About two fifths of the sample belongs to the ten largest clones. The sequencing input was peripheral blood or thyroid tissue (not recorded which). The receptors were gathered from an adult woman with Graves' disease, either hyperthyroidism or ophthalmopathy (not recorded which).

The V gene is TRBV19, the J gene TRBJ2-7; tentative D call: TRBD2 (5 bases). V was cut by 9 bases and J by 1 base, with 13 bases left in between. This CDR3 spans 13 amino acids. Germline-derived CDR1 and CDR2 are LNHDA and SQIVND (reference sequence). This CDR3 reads CASRRPDSYEQYF. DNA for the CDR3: TGTGCCAGCCGGAGGCCGGATTCCTACGAGCAGTACTTC.

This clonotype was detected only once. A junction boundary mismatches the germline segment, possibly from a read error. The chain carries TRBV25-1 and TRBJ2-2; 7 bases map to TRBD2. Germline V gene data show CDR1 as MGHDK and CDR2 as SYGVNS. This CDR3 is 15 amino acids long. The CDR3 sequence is CASSARGGNSGELFF. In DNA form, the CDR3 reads TGTGCCAGCAGTGCTAGGGGAGGGAACTCCGGGGAGCTGTTTTTT.

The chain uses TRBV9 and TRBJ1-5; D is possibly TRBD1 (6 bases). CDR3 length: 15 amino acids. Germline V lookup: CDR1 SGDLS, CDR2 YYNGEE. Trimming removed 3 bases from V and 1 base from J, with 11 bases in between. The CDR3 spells CASSEGGWSNQPQHF. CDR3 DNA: TGTGCCAGCAGCGAAGGGGGATGGAGCAATCAGCCCCAGCATTTT.

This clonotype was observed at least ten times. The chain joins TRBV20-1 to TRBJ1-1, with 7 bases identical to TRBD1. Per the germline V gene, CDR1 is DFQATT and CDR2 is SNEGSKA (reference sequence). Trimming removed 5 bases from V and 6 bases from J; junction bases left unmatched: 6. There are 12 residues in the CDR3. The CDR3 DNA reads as TGCAGTGCTGCTAAGGGGGCTGCTGAAGCTTTCTTT. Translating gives CSAAKGAAEAFF.

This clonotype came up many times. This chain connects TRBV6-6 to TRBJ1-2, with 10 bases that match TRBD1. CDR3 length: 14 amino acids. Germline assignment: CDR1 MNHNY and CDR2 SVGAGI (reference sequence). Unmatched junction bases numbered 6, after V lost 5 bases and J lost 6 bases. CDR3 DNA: TGTGCCAGCAGTCAATCGGGACAGGGGAATGGCTACACCTTC. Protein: CASSQSGQGNGYTF.

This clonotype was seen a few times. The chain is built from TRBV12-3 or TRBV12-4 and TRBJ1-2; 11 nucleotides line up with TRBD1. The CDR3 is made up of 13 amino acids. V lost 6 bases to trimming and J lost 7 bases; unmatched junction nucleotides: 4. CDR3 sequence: CASSPGTGGGYTF. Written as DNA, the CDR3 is TGTGCCAGCAGCCCCGGGACAGGGGGTGGCTACACCTTC.

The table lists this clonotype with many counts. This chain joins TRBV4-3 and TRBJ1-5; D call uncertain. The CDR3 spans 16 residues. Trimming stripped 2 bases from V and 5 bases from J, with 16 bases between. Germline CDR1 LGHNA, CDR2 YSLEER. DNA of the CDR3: TGCGCCAGCAGCCAAAAATGGCAGACGGCCCATCAGCCCCAGCATTTT. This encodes CASSQKWQTAHQPQHF.

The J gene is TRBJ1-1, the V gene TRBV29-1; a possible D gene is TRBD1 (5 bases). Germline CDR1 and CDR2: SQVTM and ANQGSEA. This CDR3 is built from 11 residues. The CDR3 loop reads CSTGRGTEAFF. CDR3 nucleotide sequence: TGCAGTACAGGTCGGGGTACTGAAGCTTTCTTT.

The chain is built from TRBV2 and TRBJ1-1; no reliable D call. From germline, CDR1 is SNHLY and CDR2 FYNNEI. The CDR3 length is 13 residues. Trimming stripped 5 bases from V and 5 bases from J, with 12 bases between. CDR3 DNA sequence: TGTGCCAGCAGTAATTCGAGGCAAACTGAAGCTTTCTTT. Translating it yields CASSNSRQTEAFF.